This T cell receptor (beta chain) was documented in a study of technical replicates of blood from a handful of donors. Produced via immunoSEQ multiplex PCR; TCRdb's table is partial and in-frame only. The table lists tens of thousands of clones, 90% of them singletons. The count of this clone is one. The CDR3 has 13 residues. Germline CDR1 is LNHDA and CDR2 is SQIVND (reference sequence). V was trimmed by 4 bases and J by 6 bases, leaving 13 bases between them. The sequence was collected from a human donor in good health. Some clones in this sample may be carry-over from other donors' samples. This chain connects TRBV19 to TRBJ2-7, with no clear D. The specimen sequenced was PBMCs. CDR3 in amino acids: CASSTAGQSEQYF. The CDR3 DNA follows: TGTGCCAGTAGTACGGCAGGTCAGAGCGAGCAGTACTTC.